This TCR beta chain originates from a study of blood T cell repertoires in COVID-19. Background on the study: Nucleic acid was either cDNA or gDNA, and it came from T cells, B-cell-depleted T cells, or PBMCs.

In the authors' methods: Scientists estimated how many nucleated cells there were by amplifying reference gene primers. The assay was immunoSEQ multiplex PCR, and TCRdb's table has in-frame clones only and misses some. The V and J calls and clone size come from that table; D and trimming were worked out from the DNA. The sample carries roughly 290,000 clones, more than 65% recorded once. Seattle patient enrollment occurred during active infection, with longitudinal follow-up thereafter. The receptor was derived from a person aged 65 to 85 with COVID-19, enrolled during active disease. Sequencing input: peripheral blood.

CDR3 region: CSVGGRYNYEQYF. The CDR3 region has the DNA TGCAGCGTTGGAGGTCGATATAACTACGAGCAGTACTTC. The V gene is TRBV29-1, the J gene TRBJ2-7; D not resolved. V was clipped by 4 bases and J by 3 bases, with 13 bases between them. This CDR3 has 13 amino acids. The germline V gene has CDR1 SQVTM and CDR2 ANQGSEA.